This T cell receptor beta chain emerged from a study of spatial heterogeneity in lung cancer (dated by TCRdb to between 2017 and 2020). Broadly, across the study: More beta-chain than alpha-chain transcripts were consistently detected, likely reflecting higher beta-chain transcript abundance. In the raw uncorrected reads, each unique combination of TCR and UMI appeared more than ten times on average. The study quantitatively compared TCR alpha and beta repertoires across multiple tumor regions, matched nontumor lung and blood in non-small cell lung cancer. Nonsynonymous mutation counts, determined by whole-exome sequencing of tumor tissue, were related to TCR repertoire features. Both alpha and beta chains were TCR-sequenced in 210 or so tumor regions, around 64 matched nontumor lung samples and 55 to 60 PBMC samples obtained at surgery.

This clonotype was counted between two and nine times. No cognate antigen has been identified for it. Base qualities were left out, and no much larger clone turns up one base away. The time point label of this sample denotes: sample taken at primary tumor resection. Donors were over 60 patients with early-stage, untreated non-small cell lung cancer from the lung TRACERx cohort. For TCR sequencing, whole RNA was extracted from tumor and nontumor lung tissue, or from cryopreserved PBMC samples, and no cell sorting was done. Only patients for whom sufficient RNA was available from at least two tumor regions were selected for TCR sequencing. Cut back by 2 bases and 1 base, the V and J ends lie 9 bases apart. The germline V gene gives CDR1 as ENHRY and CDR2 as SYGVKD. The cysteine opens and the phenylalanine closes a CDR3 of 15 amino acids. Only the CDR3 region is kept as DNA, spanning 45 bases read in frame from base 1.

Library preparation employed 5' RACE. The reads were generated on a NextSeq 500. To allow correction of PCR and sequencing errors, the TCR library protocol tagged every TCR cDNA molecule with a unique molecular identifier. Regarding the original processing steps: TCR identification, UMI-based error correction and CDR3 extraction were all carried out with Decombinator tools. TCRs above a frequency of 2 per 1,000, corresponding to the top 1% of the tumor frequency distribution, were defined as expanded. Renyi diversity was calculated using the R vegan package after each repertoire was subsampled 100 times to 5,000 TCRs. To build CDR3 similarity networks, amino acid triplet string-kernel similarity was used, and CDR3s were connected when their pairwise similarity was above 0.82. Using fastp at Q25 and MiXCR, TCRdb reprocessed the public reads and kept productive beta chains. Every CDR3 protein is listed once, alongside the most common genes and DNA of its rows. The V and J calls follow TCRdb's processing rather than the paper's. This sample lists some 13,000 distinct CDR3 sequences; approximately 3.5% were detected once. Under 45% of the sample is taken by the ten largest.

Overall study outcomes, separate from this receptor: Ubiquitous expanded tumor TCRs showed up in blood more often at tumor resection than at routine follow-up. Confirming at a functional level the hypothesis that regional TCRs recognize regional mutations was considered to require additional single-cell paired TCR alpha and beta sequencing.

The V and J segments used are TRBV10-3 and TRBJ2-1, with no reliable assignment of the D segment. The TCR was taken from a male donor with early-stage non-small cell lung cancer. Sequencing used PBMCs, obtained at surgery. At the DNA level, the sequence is TGTGCCATCAGTGAGCGGACCAGTTCCTACAATGAGCAGTTCTTC. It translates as CAISERTSSYNEQFF.